This is a list of T cell receptor beta chains from one sample in a study of response to subunit inactivated influenza vaccine. MiXCR was run by TCRdb on the RT-PCR reads, yielding one entry per CDR3 protein. The sample has some 570,000 distinct CDR3 sequences, 10% to 12% seen once. Separately, the same data were catalogued under a study of T cells expressing NK-cell markers.

This specimen was PBMCs from blood, taken on the day of vaccination. The receptor source for this set is a man aged 45 to 65 who received an inactivated influenza vaccine. The CDR3 runs from the conserved cysteine through the conserved F or W. A D gene is named only where the DNA matches it firmly. Clone size is stated in some rows and not others, as once, few, many or a class when expanded.

clone size,D gene,J gene,V gene,CDR3 DNA,CDR3 protein
-,-,TRBJ2-6,TRBV12-3/TRBV12-4,TGTGCCAGCAGACAGTCCACTGGGGCCAACGTCCTGACTTTC,CASRQSTGANVLTF
many,TRBD1,TRBJ2-2,TRBV10-3,TGTGCCATCTGGCAGGGGGCGAAAACCGGGGAGCTGTTTTTT,CAIWQGAKTGELFF
-,-,TRBJ1-1,TRBV10-1,TGCGCCAGCAGAAGACACCTGAACACTGAAGCTTTCTTT,CASRRHLNTEAFF
few,-,TRBJ2-1,TRBV30,TGTGCCTGGAGTTTCAGGGGTGAGCAGTTCTTC,CAWSFRGEQFF
few,-,TRBJ2-1,TRBV6-2/TRBV6-3,TGTGCCACCGGGGACTTAACCTACAATGAGCAGTTCTTC,CATGDLTYNEQFF
-,-,TRBJ2-7,TRBV6-6,TGTGCCAGCAGTTACTCGAACGATTACGAGCAGTACTTC,CASSYSNDYEQYF
many,TRBD2,TRBJ2-7,TRBV4-1,TGCGCCAGCAGCCAAGTAAGCAGCGGGGGGACCTACGAGCAGTACTTC,CASSQVSSGGTYEQYF
-,-,TRBJ2-5,TRBV15,TGTGCCACCAGCTCTGCCTGGAGCGGGCACCAAGAGACCCAGTACTTC,CATSSAWSGHQETQYF
many,-,TRBJ2-1,TRBV5-6,TGTGCCAGCAGCTACCTATCGGATATCCAGACTAATGAGCAGTTCTTC,CASSYLSDIQTNEQFF
-,TRBD2,TRBJ2-1,TRBV14,TGTGCCAGCAGCCAAGTAAGGACTAGCGGGAAGCAGTTCTTC,CASSQVRTSGKQFF
few,-,TRBJ2-7,TRBV6-2/TRBV6-3,TGTGCCAGCAGACACTACGAGCAGTACTTC,CASRHYEQYF
many,-,TRBJ2-3,TRBV7-2,TGTGCCAGCAGCTTAGTTTCGAGTGCAGATACGCAGTATTTT,CASSLVSSADTQYF
-,-,TRBJ2-1,TRBV5-6,TGTGCCAGCAGCGACCGAACCAACAATGAGCAGTTCTTC,CASSDRTNNEQFF
few,-,TRBJ2-5,TRBV21-1,TGTGCCAGCAGCGACCCGACAGAGACCCAGTACTTC,CASSDPTETQYF
-,TRBD1,TRBJ1-1,TRBV12-3/TRBV12-4,TGTGCCAGCAATCAGGACAGGGCGGCTGAAGCTTTCTTT,CASNQDRAAEAFF
few,TRBD1,TRBJ1-1,TRBV3-1,TGTGCCAGCAGCCGCGGACAGGGGAGGACTGAAGCTTTCTTT,CASSRGQGRTEAFF
-,-,TRBJ1-4,TRBV12-3/TRBV12-4,TGTGCCAGCAGCCTCAGTCGGGGTTTAGGGTCTTTTGAAAAACTGTTTTTT,CASSLSRGLGSFEKLFF
-,-,TRBJ2-3,TRBV15,TGTGCCACCACCAGGGATGGCGGGGATACGCAGTATTTT,CATTRDGGDTQYF
few,TRBD1,TRBJ1-4,TRBV10-3,TGTGCCATCAGCAGACAGGGACGAAATGAAAAACTGTTTTTT,CAISRQGRNEKLFF
-,-,TRBJ2-6,TRBV7-9,TGTGCCAGCAGCTTCCCCCTTAACTCTGGGGCCAACGTCCTGACTTTC,CASSFPLNSGANVLTF
few,-,TRBJ1-1,TRBV2,TGTGCCAGCAGTGCGGACGGGAACACTGAAGCTTTCTTT,CASSADGNTEAFF
few,TRBD2,TRBJ2-3,TRBV5-1,TGCGCCAGCAGCTTGGCGGCTAGCGGGGGAATTTACACAGATACGCAGTATTTT,CASSLAASGGIYTDTQYF
-,TRBD1,TRBJ2-2,TRBV18,TGTGCCAGCTCACAGGGACAGAGAAACACCGGGGAGCTGTTTTTT,CASSQGQRNTGELFF
-,TRBD2,TRBJ2-3,TRBV20-1,TGCAGTGCTAGGAGACTAGCGGTCACAGATACGCAGTATTTT,CSARRLAVTDTQYF
few,-,TRBJ2-7,TRBV3-1,TGTGCCAGCAGTCACGGGGGTCTCAACGAGCAGTACTTC,CASSHGGLNEQYF
many,-,TRBJ2-5,TRBV15,TGTGCCACCAGAGAAAGTAGGCTACGGGCCCAGTACTTC,CATRESRLRAQYF
-,-,TRBJ2-1,TRBV24-1,TGTGCCACCGCGACGTACAATGAGCAGTTCTTC,CATATYNEQFF
few,-,TRBJ1-6,TRBV6-1,TGTGCCAGCAGTCCCGGACGGACTCCGTATTCACCCCTCCACTTT,CASSPGRTPYSPLHF
many,-,TRBJ2-2,TRBV12-3/TRBV12-4,TGTGCCAGCAGTTTTGGTTTATTCGAGAACACCGGGGAGCTGTTTTTT,CASSFGLFENTGELFF